Below are 8 T cell receptor beta chains sequenced from a single sample in a study of CD8 T cells in ankylosing spondylitis. General study results and limits: It appeared that ankylosing spondylitis blood was characterized by a TCR beta motif of under ten highly homologous variants.

Their cognate antigens are unknown. One entry per CDR3 protein, called by TCRdb with MiXCR from the 5' RACE reads. The sample lists more than 650,000 distinct CDR3 sequences, 12% occurring once. Material for sequencing was blood, either unsorted or a sorted T cell fraction (not recorded which). The receptors were gathered from a male donor with ankylosing spondylitis.

The rearrangement links TRBV5-1 to TRBJ2-5; D unresolved. The CDR3 covers 13 residues. Germline-derived CDR1 and CDR2 are SGHRS and YFSETQ. V was clipped by 1 base and J by 7 bases, with 11 bases between them. The CDR3 DNA follows: TGCGCCAGCAGCTTGTCCTCTATGGGGACCCAGTACTTC. This codes for CASSLSSMGTQYF.

This clonotype was found a few times. V is TRBV20-1 and J is TRBJ2-5; D is undetermined. Trimming cost V 2 bases and J 0 bases, with 22 bases left between them. The V gene's germline CDR1 is DFQATT and CDR2 SNEGSKA (reference sequence). The CDR3 runs to 18 residues. CDR3 amino acids: CSARRHLGLRSYQETQYF. The CDR3 nucleotides are TGCAGTGCTAGAAGGCACCTAGGTTTGCGGTCGTACCAAGAGACCCAGTACTTC.

This sequence joins TRBV7-2 and TRBJ1-6; D call uncertain. The CDR3 is made up of 15 amino acids. V was cut by 2 bases and J by 4 bases, with 9 bases left in between. From germline, CDR1 is SGHTA and CDR2 FQGNSA. The CDR3 protein is CASSLMGFYNSPLHF. The CDR3 coding sequence is TGTGCCAGCAGCTTAATGGGGTTTTATAATTCACCCCTCCACTTT. The full variable domain, completed using reference TRBV7-2 and TRBJ1-6, is GAGVSQSPSNKVTEKGKDVELRCDPISGHTALYWYRQSLGQGLEFLIYFQGNSAPDKSGLPSDRFSAERTGGSVSTLTIQRTQQEDSAVYLCASSLMGFYNSPLHFGNGTRLTVT.

This chain links TRBV11-2 with TRBJ1-4; a weak D match, TRBD1 (6 bases). CDR1 is SGHAT and CDR2 is FQNNGV in the germline V gene. Trimming removed 5 bases at V and 2 bases at J, with 12 bases between. The CDR3 has 15 amino acids. The CDR3 DNA is TGTGCCAGCAGCCTCAGGGGAGTGACTAATGAAAAACTGTTTTTT. Its translation is CASSLRGVTNEKLFF. The whole variable domain, filled in from reference TRBV11-2 and TRBJ1-4, reads EAGVAQSPRYKIIEKRQSVAFWCNPISGHATLYWYQQILGQGPKLLIQFQNNGVVDDSQLPKDRFSAERLKGVDSTLKIQPAKLEDSAVYLCASSLRGVTNEKLFFGSGTQLSVL.

This clonotype was observed a handful of times. The chain employs TRBV20-1 and TRBJ1-2; 8 positions agree with TRBD1. The germline V gene has CDR1 DFQATT and CDR2 SNEGSKA (reference sequence). The CDR3 runs 14 residues. The J segment lost 5 bases and the V segment lost 1 base, leaving 6 bases of the junction unmatched. CDR3 protein: CSARGTGGYYGYTF. As DNA, the CDR3 is TGCAGTGCTAGAGGAACAGGGGGTTATTATGGCTACACCTTC.

This clonotype has just a few counts. This chain uses TRBV6-5 with TRBJ1-3, with no clear D. V lost 7 bases and J lost 8, with 9 bases in between. The CDR3 loop spans 11 amino acids. The germline V gene has CDR1 MNHEY and CDR2 SVGAGI. CDR3 protein: CASIKLDTIYF. CDR3 in DNA: TGTGCCAGCATAAAGTTGGACACCATATATTTT.

This rearrangement joins TRBV20-1 to TRBJ2-5; D unresolved. Per germline, CDR1 DFQATT and CDR2 SNEGSKA (reference sequence). The CDR3 is 13 residues long. V lost 3 bases to trimming and J lost 4 bases, with 12 bases between them. In DNA form, the CDR3 reads TGCAGTGCTAGGGCACTTTTCAGAGAGACCCAGTACTTC. Translating gives CSARALFRETQYF.

The rearrangement uses TRBV15 and TRBJ1-2; weak D call: TRBD1 (6 bases). This CDR3 region has 18 residues. The germline V gene has CDR1 LNHNV and CDR2 YYDKDF (reference sequence). Trimming left V 0 bases short and J 2 bases short, with 19 bases between. CDR3 amino acids: CATSRDPPGAAVNYGYTF. CDR3 coding DNA: TGTGCCACCAGCAGAGATCCCCCAGGGGCAGCGGTAAACTATGGCTACACCTTC.